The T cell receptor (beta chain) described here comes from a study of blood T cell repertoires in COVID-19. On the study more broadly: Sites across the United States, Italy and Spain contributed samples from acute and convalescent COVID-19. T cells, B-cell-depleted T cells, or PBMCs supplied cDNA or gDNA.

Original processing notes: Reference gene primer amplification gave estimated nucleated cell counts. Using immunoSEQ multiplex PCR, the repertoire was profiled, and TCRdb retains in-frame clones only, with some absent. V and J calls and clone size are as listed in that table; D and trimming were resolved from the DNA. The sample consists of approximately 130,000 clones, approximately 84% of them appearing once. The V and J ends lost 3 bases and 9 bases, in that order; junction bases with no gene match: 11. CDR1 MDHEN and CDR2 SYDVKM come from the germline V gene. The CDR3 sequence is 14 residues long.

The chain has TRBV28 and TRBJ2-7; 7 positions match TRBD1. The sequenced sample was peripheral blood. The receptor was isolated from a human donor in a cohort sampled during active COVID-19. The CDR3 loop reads CASSLVQGSSVQYF. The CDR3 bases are TGTGCCAGCAGTTTGGTACAGGGGTCGAGTGTGCAGTACTTC.